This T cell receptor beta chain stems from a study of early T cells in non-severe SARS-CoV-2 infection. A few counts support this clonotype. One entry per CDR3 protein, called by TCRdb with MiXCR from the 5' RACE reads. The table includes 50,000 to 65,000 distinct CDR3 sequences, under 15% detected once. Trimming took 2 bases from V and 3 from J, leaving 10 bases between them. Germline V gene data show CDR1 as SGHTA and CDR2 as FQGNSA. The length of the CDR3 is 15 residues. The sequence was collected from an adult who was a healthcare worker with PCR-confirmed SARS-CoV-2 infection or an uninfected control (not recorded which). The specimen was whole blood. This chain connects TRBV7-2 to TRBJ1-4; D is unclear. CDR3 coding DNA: TGTGCCAGCAGCTTACTACCCGGAGCTAATGAAAAACTGTTTTTT. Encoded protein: CASSLLPGANEKLFF.